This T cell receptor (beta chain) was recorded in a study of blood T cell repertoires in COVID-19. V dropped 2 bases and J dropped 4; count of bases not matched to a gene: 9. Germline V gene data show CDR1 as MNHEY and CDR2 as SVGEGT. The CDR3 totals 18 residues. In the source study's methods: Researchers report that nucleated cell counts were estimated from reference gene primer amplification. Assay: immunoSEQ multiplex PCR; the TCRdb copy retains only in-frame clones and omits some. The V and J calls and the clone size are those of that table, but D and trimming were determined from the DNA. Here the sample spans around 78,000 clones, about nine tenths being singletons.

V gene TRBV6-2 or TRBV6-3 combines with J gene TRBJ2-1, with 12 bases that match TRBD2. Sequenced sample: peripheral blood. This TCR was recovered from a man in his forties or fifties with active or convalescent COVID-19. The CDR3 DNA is TGTGCCAGCAGTTACCCACGACTAGCGGGGGAGCTTTACAATGAGCAGTTCTTC. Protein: CASSYPRLAGELYNEQFF.